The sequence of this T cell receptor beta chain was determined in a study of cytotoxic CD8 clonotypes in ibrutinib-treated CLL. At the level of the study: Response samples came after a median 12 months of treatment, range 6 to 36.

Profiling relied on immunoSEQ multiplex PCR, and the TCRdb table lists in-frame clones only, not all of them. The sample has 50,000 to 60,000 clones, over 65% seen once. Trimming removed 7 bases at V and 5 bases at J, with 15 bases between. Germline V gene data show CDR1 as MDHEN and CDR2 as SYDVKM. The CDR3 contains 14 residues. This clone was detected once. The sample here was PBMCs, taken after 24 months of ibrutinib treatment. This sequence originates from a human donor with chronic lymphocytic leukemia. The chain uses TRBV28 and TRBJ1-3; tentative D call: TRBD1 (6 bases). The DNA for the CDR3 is TGTGCCAGCACCTTTGGGGGGGCTCGAAACACCATATATTTT. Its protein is CASTFGGARNTIYF.